This T cell receptor (beta chain) was sequenced during a study of regulatory T cells in long-lasting Graves disease. The study, taken as a whole, reports: Shared public clonotypes totalled about 2,800 in persistent patients, compared with about 990 in new patients.

Described time point: newly diagnosed GD, antithyroid drugs for less than 3 months. Isolated PBMC RNA provided the starting material for the TCR library. This clonotype was recorded a few times. The antigen remains unidentified. The ends were cut back, 0 bases at V and 0 bases at J, with 12 bases in the middle. The CDR3 has 16 amino acids. CDR1 and CDR2 (germline): DFQATT, SNEGSKA (reference sequence). The authors built TCR beta libraries using iRepertoire HTBI primers and Arm-PCR of CDR3 regions. Per the authors' pipeline: The study identified 50 to 70 TRBV and 13 to 15 TRBJ segments across samples. Each CDR3 protein gets one entry after TCRdb re-called the multiplex PCR reads with MiXCR. TCRdb, not the authors, supplied the V and J calls. The data show 550,000 to 650,000 distinct CDR3 sequences, about 16% seen once. These data were also reused for a study on T cells in Graves' hyperthyroidism and ophthalmopathy. From that second work: Most expanded thyroid clonotypes above 0.001 also appeared in blood. Researchers report that a 13 V-J model separated ophthalmopathy from stable hyperthyroidism.

This chain connects TRBV20-1 to TRBJ1-3; D might be TRBD1 (5 bases). The TCR originated in a man in his late teens or twenties with Graves disease. The sequences come from peripheral blood mononuclear cells (PBMCs), collected at new diagnosis, from a patient treated with antithyroid drugs. The CDR3 here is CSARDGQGHSGNTIYF. In DNA, the CDR3 is TGCAGTGCTAGAGATGGACAAGGCCACTCTGGAAACACCATATATTTT.